A selection of T cell receptor beta chains follows, all from one sample in a study of blood T cell repertoires in COVID-19. Repertoires were generated with immunoSEQ multiplex PCR, while TCRdb's copy carries only in-frame clones and drops some. The data show fewer than 55,000 clones, roughly four fifths seen once. Input material: peripheral blood. These receptors were collected from a woman over 75 with COVID-19, enrolled during active disease. The CDR3 runs from the conserved cysteine through the conserved F or W. Fields, in order: clone size, D gene, V gene, J gene, CDR3 protein, CDR3 DNA. The D gene is left open where the match is weak. Only part of the rows carry a size: once, few, many, or a class if the clone is expanded.

NA	NA	TRBV5-6	TRBJ1-1	CASSLAQGQGWTEAFF	TGTGCCAGCAGCTTGGCCCAGGGGCAGGGTTGGACTGAAGCTTTCTTT
few	TRBD2	TRBV7-9	TRBJ2-7	CASSSREGSYEQYF	TGTGCCAGCAGCTCGAGGGAGGGGTCCTACGAGCAGTACTTC
NA	NA	TRBV11-2	TRBJ2-2	CASSLVGRGTTGELFF	TGTGCCAGCAGCTTAGTCGGCAGGGGCACTACCGGGGAGCTGTTTTTT
once	NA	TRBV5-1	TRBJ1-2	CASSLATVYGYTF	TGCGCCAGCAGCTTGGCCACGGTTTATGGCTACACCTTC
NA	NA	TRBV28	TRBJ1-2	CASASSPGPRGGYTF	TGTGCCAGCGCCTCTTCCCCCGGGCCGAGGGGGGGCTACACCTTC
NA	TRBD1	TRBV9	TRBJ2-7	CASSVEAGTGGYEQYF	TGTGCCAGCAGCGTCGAAGCCGGGACAGGCGGTTACGAGCAGTACTTC
NA	TRBD2	TRBV5-5	TRBJ2-3	CASSLRLAAGTDTQYF	TGTGCCAGCAGCCTCCGACTAGCGGCCGGCACAGATACGCAGTATTTT
NA	NA	TRBV21-1	TRBJ2-1	CASGQAGGWGNEQFF	TGTGCCAGCGGTCAAGCGGGAGGTTGGGGCAATGAGCAGTTCTTC
NA	TRBD2	TRBV30	TRBJ2-7	CAWSVSQGSGTSF	TGTGCCTGGAGTGTAAGTCAGGGTAGCGGGACGAGCTTC
NA	TRBD2	TRBV4-1	TRBJ2-1	CASSQDQDSGRAAYNEQFF	TGCGCCAGCAGCCAAGATCAAGATAGCGGGAGGGCCGCCTACAATGAGCAGTTCTTC
NA	TRBD1	TRBV19	TRBJ1-3	CASTRTGDGNTIYF	TGTGCCAGTACTCGGACAGGGGACGGAAACACCATATATTTT
once	TRBD1	TRBV23-1	TRBJ2-5	CASSQSGQVEETQYF	TGCGCCAGCAGTCAATCCGGACAGGTCGAAGAGACCCAGTACTTC
NA	NA	TRBV3-1/TRBV3-2	TRBJ1-5	CASSQAFSNQPQHF	TGTGCCAGCAGCCAAGCTTTTAGCAATCAGCCCCAGCATTTT
NA	NA	TRBV18	TRBJ1-2	CASSPTGVPYGYTF	TGTGCCAGCTCACCGACGGGGGTGCCCTATGGCTACACCTTC
NA	NA	TRBV11-2	TRBJ1-3	CASSLTPGGSSGNTIYF	TGTGCCAGCAGCTTAACTCCAGGAGGATCGTCTGGAAACACCATATATTTT
NA	TRBD2	TRBV18	TRBJ2-3	CASSLGLAGVEQYF	TGTGCCAGCTCACTAGGACTAGCGGGAGTTGAGCAGTATTTT
NA	TRBD1	TRBV5-4	TRBJ1-6	CASSSTTGTGSPLHF	TGTGCCAGCAGCTCGACGACAGGGACAGGGTCACCCCTCCACTTT
NA	TRBD1	TRBV28	TRBJ1-5	CASLGGDRAFTQPQHF	TGTGCCAGCTTGGGGGGGGACAGGGCATTTACTCAGCCCCAGCATTTT
NA	TRBD2	TRBV29-1	TRBJ2-3	CSVGGVAGGGDTQYF	TGCAGCGTTGGAGGGGTAGCGGGAGGGGGGGATACGCAGTATTTT
NA	NA	TRBV27	TRBJ2-1	CASSLRSSEYNEQFF	TGTGCCAGCAGTTTAAGGTCTAGCGAGTACAATGAGCAGTTCTTC
NA	NA	TRBV7-9	TRBJ2-5	CASSLGTTETQYF	TGTGCCAGCAGCTTAGGGACTACAGAGACCCAGTACTTC
NA	NA	TRBV19	TRBJ1-1	CASSILDSGTEAFF	TGTGCCAGTAGTATCTTGGATTCGGGCACTGAAGCTTTCTTT
NA	NA	TRBV6-5	TRBJ2-2	CASSSTGGRDTGELFF	TGTGCCAGCAGTTCCACGGGGGGCCGGGACACCGGGGAGCTGTTTTTT
once	TRBD1	TRBV7-2	TRBJ2-1	CASSLAGTGVRNEQFF	TGTGCCAGCAGCTTGGCCGGGACAGGGGTGCGCAATGAGCAGTTCTTC
NA	NA	TRBV7-9	TRBJ2-1	CASSSVEASSYNEQFF	TGTGCCAGCAGCTCCGTGGAGGCGAGCTCCTACAATGAGCAGTTCTTC
NA	NA	TRBV28	TRBJ1-1	CASTRPNTEAFF	TGTGCCAGCACTAGGCCGAACACTGAAGCTTTCTTT
NA	NA	TRBV9	TRBJ2-1	CASSVLGYNEQFF	TGTGCCAGCAGCGTACTCGGCTACAATGAGCAGTTCTTC
NA	TRBD1	TRBV2	TRBJ1-2	CASSEALGTGSGYTF	TGTGCCAGCAGTGAAGCGCTAGGGACAGGTAGTGGCTACACCTTC
NA	TRBD2	TRBV5-1	TRBJ2-5	CASSPIAGVGLETQYF	TGCGCCAGCAGCCCCATAGCGGGAGTGGGGCTAGAGACCCAGTACTTC
NA	NA	TRBV9	TRBJ2-1	CASSVAGDYNEQFF	TGTGCCAGCAGCGTAGCGGGGGATTACAATGAGCAGTTCTTC
once	NA	TRBV11-2	TRBJ2-1	CASSLVLGGGGYNEQFF	TGTGCCAGCAGCTTAGTACTAGGGGGAGGGGGGTACAATGAGCAGTTCTTC
once	TRBD1	TRBV6-5	TRBJ1-5	CANSPGGDQPQHF	TGTGCCAACAGCCCAGGGGGCGATCAGCCCCAGCATTTT
NA	TRBD2	TRBV6-4	TRBJ2-7	CASSGRLAGFSYEQYF	TGTGCCAGCAGTGGGCGACTAGCGGGATTCTCCTACGAGCAGTACTTC
NA	TRBD2	TRBV7-3	TRBJ2-6	CASSPSRVAGSSGANVLTF	TGTGCCAGCAGCCCTTCGAGGGTAGCGGGCAGCTCTGGGGCCAACGTCCTGACTTTC
NA	NA	TRBV19	TRBJ2-1	CASSMRGGINNEQFF	TGTGCCAGTAGTATGAGAGGGGGTATCAACAATGAGCAGTTCTTC
once	TRBD1	TRBV30	TRBJ1-3	CAWSVDRARGNTIYF	TGTGCCTGGAGTGTGGACAGGGCGCGAGGAAACACCATATATTTT
few	TRBD2	TRBV5-1	TRBJ2-7	CASSSSSGYEQYF	TGCGCCAGCAGCTCGTCTAGCGGCTACGAGCAGTACTTC
NA	NA	TRBV3-1/TRBV3-2	TRBJ1-5	CASSPSTGGGNQPQHF	TGTGCCAGCAGCCCCTCCACGGGAGGGGGGAACCAGCCCCAGCATTTT
NA	NA	TRBV5-1	TRBJ2-7	CASSRTTNYEQYF	TGCGCCAGCAGCCGGACAACTAACTACGAGCAGTACTTC
NA	TRBD2	TRBV6-2/TRBV6-3	TRBJ2-1	CASSGRGYNEQFF	TGTGCCAGCAGTGGGAGGGGATACAATGAGCAGTTCTTC
NA	NA	TRBV9	TRBJ2-3	CASSVEVARIDTQYF	TGTGCCAGCAGCGTCGAGGTAGCGCGAATAGATACGCAGTATTTT
NA	TRBD1	TRBV12-5	TRBJ1-5	CASGWGQVNQPQHF	TGTGCTAGTGGTTGGGGACAGGTCAATCAGCCCCAGCATTTT
NA	TRBD1	TRBV27	TRBJ1-5	CASSLSGGGQPQHF	TGTGCCAGCAGTTTATCAGGGGGCGGTCAGCCCCAGCATTTT
NA	NA	TRBV27	TRBJ2-6	CASSFRNSGANVLTF	TGTGCCAGCAGTTTTAGAAACTCTGGGGCCAACGTCCTGACTTTC
NA	TRBD2	TRBV4-1	TRBJ2-1	CASSQDERTSGPYNEQFF	TGCGCCAGCAGCCAAGATGAGAGGACTAGCGGACCCTACAATGAGCAGTTCTTC
NA	NA	TRBV3-1/TRBV3-2	TRBJ2-3	CASSQDPLAGDTQYF	TGTGCCAGCAGCCAAGATCCCCTAGCCGGAGATACGCAGTATTTT
NA	NA	TRBV7-8	TRBJ2-5	CASSRAHQETQYF	TGTGCCAGCAGCCGGGCCCACCAAGAGACCCAGTACTTC
NA	TRBD1	TRBV4-2	TRBJ1-2	CASSPDGTGGAYYGYTF	TGTGCCAGCAGCCCCGATGGGACAGGGGGCGCGTACTATGGCTACACCTTC
NA	NA	TRBV7-8	TRBJ1-3	CASTYLPGGENTIYF	TGTGCCAGCACTTACCTCCCGGGGGGCGAAAACACCATATATTTT